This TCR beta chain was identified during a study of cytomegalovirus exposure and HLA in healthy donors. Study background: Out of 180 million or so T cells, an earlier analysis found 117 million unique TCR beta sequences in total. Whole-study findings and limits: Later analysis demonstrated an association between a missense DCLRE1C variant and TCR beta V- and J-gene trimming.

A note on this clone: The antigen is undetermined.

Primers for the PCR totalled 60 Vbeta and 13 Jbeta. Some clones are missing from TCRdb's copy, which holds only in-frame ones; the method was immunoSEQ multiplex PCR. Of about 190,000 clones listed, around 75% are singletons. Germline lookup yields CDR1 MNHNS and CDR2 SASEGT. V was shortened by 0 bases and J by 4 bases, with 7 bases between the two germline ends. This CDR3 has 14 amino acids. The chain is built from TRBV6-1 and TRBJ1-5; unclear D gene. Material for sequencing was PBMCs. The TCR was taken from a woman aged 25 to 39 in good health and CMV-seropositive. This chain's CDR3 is CASSEAGWNQPQHF. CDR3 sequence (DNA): TGTGCCAGCAGTGAAGCGGGCTGGAATCAGCCCCAGCATTTT.